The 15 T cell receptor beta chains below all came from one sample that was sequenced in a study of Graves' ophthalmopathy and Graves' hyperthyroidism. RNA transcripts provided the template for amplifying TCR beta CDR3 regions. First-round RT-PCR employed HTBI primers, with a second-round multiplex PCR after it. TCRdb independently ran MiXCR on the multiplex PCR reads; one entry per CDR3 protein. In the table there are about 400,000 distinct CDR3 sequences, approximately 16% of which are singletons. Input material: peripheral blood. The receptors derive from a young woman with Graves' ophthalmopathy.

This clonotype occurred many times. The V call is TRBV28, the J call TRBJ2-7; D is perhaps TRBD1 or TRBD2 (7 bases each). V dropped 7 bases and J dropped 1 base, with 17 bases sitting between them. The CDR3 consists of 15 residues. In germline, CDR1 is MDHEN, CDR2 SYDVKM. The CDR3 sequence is CASKEGGDRSYEQYF. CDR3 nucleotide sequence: TGTGCCAGCAAAGAGGGGGGGGACAGATCCTACGAGCAGTACTTC.

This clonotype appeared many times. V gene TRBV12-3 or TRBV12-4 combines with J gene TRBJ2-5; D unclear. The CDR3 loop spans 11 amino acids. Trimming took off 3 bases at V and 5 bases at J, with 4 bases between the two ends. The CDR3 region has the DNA TGTGCCAGCAGTTTTGAGGAGACCCAGTACTTC. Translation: CASSFEETQYF.

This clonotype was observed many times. CDR3 DNA: TGTGCCAGCACCCTTGAGACAGATTACTACGAGCAGTACTTC. It codes for CASTLETDYYEQYF. The genes are TRBV11-2 and TRBJ2-7; D perhaps matches TRBD1 (5 bases). Trimming took 7 bases from V and 3 from J, leaving 16 bases between them. Looked up from germline, CDR1 is SGHAT and CDR2 is FQNNGV. This CDR3 comprises 14 residues.

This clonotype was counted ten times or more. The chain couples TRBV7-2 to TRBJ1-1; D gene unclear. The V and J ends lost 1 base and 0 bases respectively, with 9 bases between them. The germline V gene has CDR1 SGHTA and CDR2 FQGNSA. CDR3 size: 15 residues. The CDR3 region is CASSLGRRVNTEAFF. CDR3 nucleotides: TGTGCCAGCAGCTTAGGCAGGAGGGTGAACACTGAAGCTTTCTTT. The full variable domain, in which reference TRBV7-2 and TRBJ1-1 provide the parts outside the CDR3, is GAGVSQSPSNKVTEKGKDVELRCDPISGHTALYWYRQSLGQGLEFLIYFQGNSAPDKSGLPSDRFSAERTGGSVSTLTIQRTQQEDSAVYLCASSLGRRVNTEAFFGQGTRLTVV.

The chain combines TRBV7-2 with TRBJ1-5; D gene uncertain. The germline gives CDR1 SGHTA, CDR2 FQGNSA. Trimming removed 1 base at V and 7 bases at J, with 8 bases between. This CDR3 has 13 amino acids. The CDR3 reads CASSLVVWQPQHF. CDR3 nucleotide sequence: TGTGCCAGCAGCTTAGTTGTTTGGCAGCCCCAGCATTTT. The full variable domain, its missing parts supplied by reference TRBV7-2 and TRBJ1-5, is GAGVSQSPSNKVTEKGKDVELRCDPISGHTALYWYRQSLGQGLEFLIYFQGNSAPDKSGLPSDRFSAERTGGSVSTLTIQRTQQEDSAVYLCASSLVVWQPQHFGDGTRLSIL.

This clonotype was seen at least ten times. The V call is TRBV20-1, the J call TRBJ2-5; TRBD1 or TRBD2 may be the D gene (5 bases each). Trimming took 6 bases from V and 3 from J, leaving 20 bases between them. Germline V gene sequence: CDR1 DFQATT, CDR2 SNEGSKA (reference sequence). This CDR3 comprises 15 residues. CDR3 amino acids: CSAYHPGQAEETQYF. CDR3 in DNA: TGCAGTGCCTATCATCCGGGGCAGGCAGAAGAGACCCAGTACTTC.

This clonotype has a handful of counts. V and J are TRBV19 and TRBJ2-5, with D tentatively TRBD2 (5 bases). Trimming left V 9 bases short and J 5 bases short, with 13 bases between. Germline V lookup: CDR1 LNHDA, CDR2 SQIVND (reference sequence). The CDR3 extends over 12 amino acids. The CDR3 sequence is CASRGPRETQYF. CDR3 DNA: TGTGCCAGCCGAGGGCCGCGGGAGACCCAGTACTTC.

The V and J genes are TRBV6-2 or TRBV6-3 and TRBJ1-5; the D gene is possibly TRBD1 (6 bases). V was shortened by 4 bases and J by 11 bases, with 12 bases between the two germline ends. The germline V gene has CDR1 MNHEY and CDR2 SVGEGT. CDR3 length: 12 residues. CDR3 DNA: TGTGCCAGCAGTTCCCCCGCAGGGGCCCAGCATTTT. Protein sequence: CASSSPAGAQHF.

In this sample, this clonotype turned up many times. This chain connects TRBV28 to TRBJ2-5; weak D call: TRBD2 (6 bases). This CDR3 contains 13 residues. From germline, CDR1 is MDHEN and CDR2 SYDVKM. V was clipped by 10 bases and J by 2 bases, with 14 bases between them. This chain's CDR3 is CATDRGAQETQYF. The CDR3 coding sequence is TGTGCCACCGACCGCGGGGCACAAGAGACCCAGTACTTC.

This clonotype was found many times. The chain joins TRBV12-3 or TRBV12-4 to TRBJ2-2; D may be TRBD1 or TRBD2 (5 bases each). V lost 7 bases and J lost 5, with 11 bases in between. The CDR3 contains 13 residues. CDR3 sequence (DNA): TGTGCCAGCATCTTGTGGGGGACCGGGGAGCTGTTTTTT. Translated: CASILWGTGELFF.

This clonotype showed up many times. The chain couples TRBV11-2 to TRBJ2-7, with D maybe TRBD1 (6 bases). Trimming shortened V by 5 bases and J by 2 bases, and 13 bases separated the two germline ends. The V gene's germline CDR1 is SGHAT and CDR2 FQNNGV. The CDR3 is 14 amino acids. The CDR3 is CASSRGQMAYEQYF. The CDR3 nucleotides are TGTGCCAGCAGCAGAGGACAGATGGCCTACGAGCAGTACTTC.

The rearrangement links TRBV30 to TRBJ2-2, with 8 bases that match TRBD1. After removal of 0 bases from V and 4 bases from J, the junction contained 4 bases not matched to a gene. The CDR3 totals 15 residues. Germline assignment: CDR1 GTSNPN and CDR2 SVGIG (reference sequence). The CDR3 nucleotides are TGTGCCTGGAGTGTCGGGCAGGGGGCCACCGGGGAGCTGTTTTTT. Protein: CAWSVGQGATGELFF.

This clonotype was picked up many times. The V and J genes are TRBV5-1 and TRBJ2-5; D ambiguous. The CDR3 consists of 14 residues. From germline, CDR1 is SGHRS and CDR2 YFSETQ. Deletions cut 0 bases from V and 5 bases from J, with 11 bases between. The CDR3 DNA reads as TGCGCCAGCAGCTTGGTGGTGGCGCCCGAGACCCAGTACTTC. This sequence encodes CASSLVVAPETQYF.

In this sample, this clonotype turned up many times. CDR3 amino acids: CASSLGDQETQYF. The CDR3 nucleotides read TGTGCCAGCAGCTTAGGGGATCAAGAGACCCAGTACTTC. This rearrangement joins TRBV11-2 to TRBJ2-5, with D hard to call. The V gene's germline CDR1 is SGHAT and CDR2 FQNNGV. The CDR3 loop spans 13 amino acids. V gave up 1 base and J gave up 2 bases, with 5 bases separating them.

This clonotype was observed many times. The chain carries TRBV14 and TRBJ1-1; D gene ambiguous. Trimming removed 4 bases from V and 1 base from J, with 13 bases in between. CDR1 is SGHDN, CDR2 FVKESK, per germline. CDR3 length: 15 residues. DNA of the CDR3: TGTGCCAGCAGCCTCTCCATGGGTTCGAACACTGAAGCTTTCTTT. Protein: CASSLSMGSNTEAFF. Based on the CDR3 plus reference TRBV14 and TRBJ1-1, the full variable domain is EAGVTQFPSHSVIEKGQTVTLRCDPISGHDNLYWYRRVMGKEIKFLLHFVKESKQDESGMPNNRFLAERTGGTYSTLKVQPAELEDSGVYFCASSLSMGSNTEAFFGQGTRLTVV.